The 24 T cell receptor beta chains listed next were all sequenced from one sample in a study of early T cells in non-severe SARS-CoV-2 infection. TCRdb used MiXCR to reprocess the 5' RACE reads, holding one entry per CDR3 protein. The sample consists of tens of thousands of distinct CDR3 sequences, approximately 12% of them appearing once. The sample comprised whole blood. These receptors all stem from an adult who was a healthcare worker with PCR-confirmed SARS-CoV-2 infection or an uninfected control (not recorded which).

DNA of the CDR3: TGCAGCGTTGCAGCAGGGCCAGCTTTCTTT. Translated: CSVAAGPAFF. The chain couples TRBV29-1 to TRBJ1-1; weak D call: TRBD1 (5 bases). V gave up 4 bases and J gave up 10 bases, with 10 bases separating them. The CDR3 loop spans 10 amino acids. The germline V gene encodes CDR1 SQVTM and CDR2 ANQGSEA.

This clonotype was seen ten or more times. The rearrangement uses TRBV3-1 and TRBJ1-1; no firm D call. This CDR3 has 14 residues. V was shortened by 1 base and J by 4 bases, with 10 bases between the two germline ends. Germline CDR1 reads LGHDT; CDR2 reads YNNKEL (reference sequence). As DNA, the CDR3 is TGTGCCAGCAGCCAAGGGGCTTTGGGCACTGAAGCTTTCTTT. Protein product: CASSQGALGTEAFF.

The V and J genes are TRBV7-8 and TRBJ1-5; 7 nucleotides line up with TRBD1. The CDR3 totals 15 residues. Germline CDR1 is SGHVS and CDR2 is FQNEAQ. Losses at the gene ends were 1 base for V and 10 bases for J; bases not matched to a gene: 10. CDR3 sequence: CASSLERGLSFPQHF. The DNA for the CDR3 is TGTGCCAGCAGCTTAGAAAGGGGGCTTTCATTCCCCCAGCATTTT.

This clonotype has ten or more counts. The V gene is TRBV5-1, the J gene TRBJ2-1, with TRBD2 identical over 7 bases. V lost 6 bases and J lost 2; bases outside the gene matches: 17. CDR1 SGHRS and CDR2 YFSETQ come from the germline V gene. CDR3 size: 18 residues. This chain's CDR3 is CASMGGKTGGNPYNEQFF. The CDR3 DNA reads TGCGCCAGCATGGGGGGTAAGACGGGAGGTAACCCCTACAATGAGCAGTTCTTC.

This clonotype was detected many times. V and J are TRBV7-3 and TRBJ2-5, with D possibly TRBD2 on 6 matching bases. Germline V gene data show CDR1 as SGHTA and CDR2 as FQGTGA. Trimming removed 1 base from V and 0 bases from J, with 12 bases in between. The CDR3 runs to 16 residues. The CDR3 spells CASSLMGGSYQETQYF. CDR3 nucleotide sequence: TGTGCCAGCAGCTTAATGGGGGGTTCGTACCAAGAGACCCAGTACTTC.

At least ten counts were recorded for this clonotype. The CDR3 coding sequence is TGTGCCAGCAGTGAAGTTTACCCATATGGCTACACCTTC. The encoded protein is CASSEVYPYGYTF. V is TRBV6-1 and J is TRBJ1-2; D not resolved. The V gene's germline CDR1 is MNHNS and CDR2 SASEGT. V was trimmed by 1 base and J by 5 bases, leaving 8 bases between them. This CDR3 has 13 residues.

This clonotype was observed a few times. DNA for the CDR3: TGTGCCAGCAGCTTAGCCAGGGGGCTGTTCAATGAGCAGTTCTTC. This sequence encodes CASSLARGLFNEQFF. V and J are TRBV11-3 and TRBJ2-1, with 8 bases aligning to TRBD1. This CDR3 is built from 15 residues. The trim removed 1 base at V and 6 bases at J, leaving 5 bases unmatched. CDR1 and CDR2 (germline): SGHNT, YENEEA.

In this sample, this clonotype turned up many times. The CDR3 region is CASSQDRGRVSGELFF. CDR3 DNA sequence: TGCGCCAGCAGCCAAGATAGGGGCAGAGTCTCCGGGGAGCTGTTTTTT. The chain links TRBV4-1 to TRBJ2-2, with D maybe TRBD1 (5 bases). Per germline, CDR1 MGHRA and CDR2 YSYEKL. Trimming left V 0 bases short and J 6 bases short, with 14 bases between. This CDR3 has 16 amino acids.

The table lists this clonotype with many counts. V gene TRBV5-1 combines with J gene TRBJ1-3; TRBD1 is a possible D gene (6 bases). CDR1 SGHRS and CDR2 YFSETQ come from the germline V gene. The CDR3 runs to 15 residues. Trimming shortened V by 6 bases and J by 0 bases, and 13 bases separated the two germline ends. The DNA of the CDR3 is TGCGCCAGCACTTCGGGGGACATCTCTGGAAACACCATATATTTT. It codes for CASTSGDISGNTIYF.

The genes are TRBV20-1 and TRBJ2-5; 8 bases map to TRBD1. Germline CDR1 DFQATT, CDR2 SNEGSKA (reference sequence). The CDR3 is made up of 13 amino acids. J lost 5 bases, V lost 5 bases, and 7 bases had no gene match. CDR3 sequence: CSAQRQGLETQYF. CDR3 nucleotides: TGCAGTGCTCAAAGACAGGGGTTGGAGACCCAGTACTTC.

At least ten counts were recorded for this clonotype. V is TRBV6-2 or TRBV6-3 and J is TRBJ1-1; TRBD1 is a possible D gene (5 bases). The germline V gene has CDR1 MNHEY and CDR2 SVGEGT. The CDR3 is 15 amino acids. V was shortened by 0 bases and J by 10 bases, with 18 bases between the two germline ends. The CDR3, as DNA: TGTGCCAGCAGTTACTCGCCCTCAATTCGCGGGGGAGCTTTCTTT. Its protein is CASSYSPSIRGGAFF.

The rearrangement joins TRBV30 to TRBJ1-1; D is unclear. This CDR3 is built from 14 residues. V gave up 0 bases and J gave up 10 bases, with 18 bases separating them. Germline V CDR1 and CDR2: GTSNPN, SVGIG (reference sequence). As DNA, the CDR3 is TGTGCCTGGAGTGTAGGCATAACTTCGATTGGAGCTTTCTTT. This translates into CAWSVGITSIGAFF.

The sample holds many counts of this clonotype. This chain connects TRBV29-1 to TRBJ2-3; D is unclear. Trimming removed 5 bases at V and 2 bases at J, with 14 bases between. Germline loops: CDR1 SQVTM, CDR2 ANQGSEA. There are 14 residues in the CDR3. The chain's CDR3 is CSVRPDLTTDTQYF. The CDR3 DNA reads TGCAGCGTTCGGCCCGACTTAACCACAGATACGCAGTATTTT.

This clonotype was counted only a few times. For the CDR3, the DNA is TGTGCCAGCAGCGTAGGGCAAGATACGCAGTATTTT. Amino acids: CASSVGQDTQYF. The gene calls are TRBV9 and TRBJ2-3; D gene ambiguous. Germline V lookup: CDR1 SGDLS, CDR2 YYNGEE. V dropped 0 bases and J dropped 5 bases, with 4 bases sitting between them. The CDR3 sequence is 12 residues long.

This clonotype was detected a few times. The chain joins TRBV5-1 to TRBJ1-2; D perhaps matches TRBD1 (6 bases). This CDR3 contains 12 residues. V was cut by 4 bases and J by 8 bases, with 12 bases left in between. Germline-derived CDR1 and CDR2 are SGHRS and YFSETQ. CDR3 protein: CASSVRDTGYTF. Here the CDR3 DNA reads TGCGCCAGCAGCGTCCGGGACACCGGCTACACCTTC.

The CDR3, as DNA: TGTGCCAGCAGCTTATACCGGGAAGATACGCAGTATTTT. Its translation is CASSLYREDTQYF. This chain links TRBV7-2 with TRBJ2-3; D may be TRBD2 (5 bases). This CDR3 region has 13 residues. Trimming took 2 bases from V and 5 from J, leaving 8 bases between them. The V gene's germline CDR1 is SGHTA and CDR2 FQGNSA. The full variable domain, in which reference TRBV7-2 and TRBJ2-3 provide the parts outside the CDR3, is GAGVSQSPSNKVTEKGKDVELRCDPISGHTALYWYRQSLGQGLEFLIYFQGNSAPDKSGLPSDRFSAERTGGSVSTLTIQRTQQEDSAVYLCASSLYREDTQYFGPGTRLTVL.

The table lists this clonotype with a few counts. The chain carries TRBV6-6 and TRBJ2-5, with D perhaps matching TRBD2 (7 bases). V was trimmed by 4 bases and J by 5 bases, leaving 11 bases between them. The CDR3 length is 13 residues. The germline gives CDR1 MNHNY, CDR2 SVGAGI (reference sequence). The CDR3 sequence: CASSSGGLETQYF. The CDR3, as DNA: TGTGCCAGCAGTTCCGGGGGGCTGGAGACCCAGTACTTC.

This clonotype was seen repeatedly, ten times or more. The chain combines TRBV6-2 or TRBV6-3 with TRBJ1-1, with 8 bases lining up with TRBD1. This CDR3 has 14 amino acids. Germline CDR1 is MNHEY and CDR2 is SVGEGT. Trimming at V came to 6 bases and at J to 3 bases, leaving 6 bases not matched to a gene. The CDR3 loop is CASRTTGGDTEAFF. DNA of the CDR3: TGTGCCAGCAGGACTACAGGGGGAGACACTGAAGCTTTCTTT.

J is TRBJ1-2 and V is TRBV7-8; D unclear. Trimming removed 5 bases from V and 2 bases from J, with 15 bases in between. This CDR3 has 15 amino acids. Germline V gene data show CDR1 as SGHVS and CDR2 as FQNEAQ. The CDR3 DNA reads as TGTGCCAGCAGCCAGGAGAGGTCCCGCAACTATGGCTACACCTTC. Its translation is CASSQERSRNYGYTF.

This clonotype was seen many times. The CDR3 region is CASSYRTGLGEAFF. The CDR3 DNA reads as TGTGCCAGCAGCTACCGAACGGGACTGGGTGAAGCTTTCTTT. The genes are TRBV7-8 and TRBJ1-1, with a tentative D call TRBD1 (5 bases). The CDR3 runs to 14 residues. Germline lookup yields CDR1 SGHVS and CDR2 FQNEAQ. Trimming stripped 4 bases from V and 7 bases from J, with 16 bases between.

J is TRBJ1-5 and V is TRBV18; TRBD1 aligns across 7 bases. Per germline, CDR1 KGHSH and CDR2 LQKENI. The CDR3 totals 16 residues. With V trimmed by 6 bases and J by 1 base, 9 bases remained unmatched. The CDR3 sequence is CASSSSGGFSNQPQHF. The CDR3 DNA reads as TGTGCCAGCTCGTCCTCAGGGGGTTTCAGCAATCAGCCCCAGCATTTT.

There are a few counts of this clonotype. This sequence joins TRBV2 and TRBJ2-2; TRBD2 might be the D (6 bases). Per the germline V gene, CDR1 is SNHLY and CDR2 is FYNNEI. This CDR3 is built from 14 residues. Trimming took off 4 bases at V and 1 base at J, with 7 bases between the two ends. The CDR3 here is CASSVTRNTGELFF. In nucleotides, the CDR3 is TGTGCCAGCAGTGTGACTAGGAACACCGGGGAGCTGTTTTTT.

The rearrangement joins TRBV6-4 to TRBJ2-3, with 8 bases that match TRBD1. Trimming removed 2 bases from V and 3 bases from J; junction bases left unmatched: 1. This CDR3 is built from 14 residues. Germline CDR1 MRHNA, CDR2 SNTAGT. DNA for the CDR3: TGTGCCAGCAGTGACACAGGGGGTACAGATACGCAGTATTTT. Amino acid sequence: CASSDTGGTDTQYF.

About this clonotype: This may be a read error, as it is one base from a much larger clone. This CDR3 is missing its conserved last phenylalanine or tryptophan, likely due to a read error. V gene TRBV13 combines with J gene TRBJ2-4; D gene ambiguous. Germline V gene lookup returns CDR1 PRHDT and CDR2 FYEKMQ (reference sequence). Trimming shortened V by 1 base and J by 1 base, and 11 bases separated the two germline ends. The CDR3 is 16 residues long. As DNA, the CDR3 is TGTGCCAGCAGCTTAGACCAAAGTAGGGCCAAAAACATTCAGTACCTC. Translated, it gives CASSLDQSRAKNIQYL.